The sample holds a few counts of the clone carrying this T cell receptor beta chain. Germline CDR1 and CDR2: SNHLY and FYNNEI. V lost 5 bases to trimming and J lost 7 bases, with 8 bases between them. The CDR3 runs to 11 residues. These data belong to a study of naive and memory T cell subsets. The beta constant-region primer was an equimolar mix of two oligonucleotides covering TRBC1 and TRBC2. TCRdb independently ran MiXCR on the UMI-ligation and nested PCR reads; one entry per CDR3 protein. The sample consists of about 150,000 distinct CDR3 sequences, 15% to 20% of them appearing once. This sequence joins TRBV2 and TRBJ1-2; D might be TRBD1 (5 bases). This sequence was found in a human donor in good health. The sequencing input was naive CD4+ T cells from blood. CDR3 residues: CASSRGAGYTF. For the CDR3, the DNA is TGTGCCAGCAGTCGTGGGGCTGGCTACACCTTC.